These 27 T cell receptor beta chains originate from one sample sequenced in a study of blood T cells in healthy people across ages. It was with a sample-barcoded 5' primer and a J-beta primer mix that a second PCR of roughly 7 to 12 cycles was run. A single record per CDR3 protein comes from TCRdb applying MiXCR to the 5' RACE reads. The sample records 550,000 to 650,000 distinct CDR3 sequences, 25% to 30% being singletons. Material for sequencing was blood. These receptor sequences come from a woman of 80 years or more in good health.

This clonotype was seen repeatedly, ten times or more. The rearrangement joins TRBV29-1 to TRBJ2-4; D possibly corresponds to TRBD1 (5 bases). Trimming took off 1 base at V and 0 bases at J, with 13 bases between the two ends. Germline lookup yields CDR1 SQVTM and CDR2 ANQGSEA. This CDR3 is built from 16 residues. The CDR3 sequence is CSVEVARALAKNIQYF. The CDR3 region has the DNA TGCAGCGTTGAAGTTGCCAGGGCATTAGCCAAAAACATTCAGTACTTC.

This clonotype showed up many times. The chain is built from TRBV25-1 and TRBJ2-5, with 15 bases identical to TRBD2. CDR1 MGHDK and CDR2 SYGVNS come from the germline V gene. The length of the CDR3 is 16 residues. After removal of 3 bases from V and 5 bases from J, the junction contained 4 bases not matched to a gene. For the CDR3, the DNA is TGTGCCAGCAGTGAGCCCGGGACTAGCGGGGGGGAGACCCAGTACTTC. Its translation is CASSEPGTSGGETQYF.

This clonotype was seen a handful of times. J is TRBJ2-1 and V is TRBV2; 12 positions match TRBD2. This CDR3 is built from 14 residues. V was pared by 8 bases and J by 13 bases, with 12 bases of the junction left unmatched. Germline CDR1 is SNHLY and CDR2 is FYNNEI. As DNA, the CDR3 is TGTGCCAGCCAATTAATGACTAGCGGGGGAGACCAGTTCTTC. Translation: CASQLMTSGGDQFF.

The V and J genes are TRBV20-1 and TRBJ1-5; no reliable D call. The V and J ends lost 5 bases and 0 bases respectively, with 14 bases between them. This CDR3 comprises 15 residues. CDR1 and CDR2 (germline): DFQATT, SNEGSKA (reference sequence). The CDR3 here is CSAWGGEYSNQPQHF. The CDR3 DNA is TGCAGTGCTTGGGGTGGGGAGTATAGCAATCAGCCCCAGCATTTT.

Written as DNA, the CDR3 is TGTGCCAGCAGTGATCATCTGGGCGCCCAAGAGACCCAGTACTTC. This gives the protein CASSDHLGAQETQYF. This rearrangement joins TRBV25-1 to TRBJ2-5; D ambiguous. The V end lost 3 bases, the J end lost 1 base, and 12 bases lay between the germline ends. The CDR3 is 15 residues long. Germline V gene sequence: CDR1 MGHDK, CDR2 SYGVNS.

This clonotype was seen repeatedly, ten times or more. The genes are TRBV7-3 and TRBJ2-3; unclear D gene. Per germline, CDR1 SGHTA and CDR2 FQGTGA. V dropped 3 bases and J dropped 5 bases, with 15 bases sitting between them. The CDR3 runs 15 residues. CDR3 in DNA: TGTGCCAGCAGCTTCAGTTCGGAGCTGAGAGATACGCAGTATTTT. Translating it yields CASSFSSELRDTQYF.

This clonotype was found a few times. This may come from a read error, since a much larger clone is one base off. J is TRBJ2-4 and V is TRBV7-2; 11 bases are a match to TRBD2. V lost 1 base, J lost 13 bases, and 12 bases stayed unmatched. Germline CDR1 is SGHTA and CDR2 is FQGNSA. There are 16 residues in the CDR3. CDR3 residues: CASSLDPGTSGYGQYF. As DNA, the CDR3 is TGTGCCAGCAGCTTAGACCCCGGGACTAGCGGCTACGGGCAGTACTTC.

This clonotype was observed many times. V and J are TRBV27 and TRBJ2-1; TRBD2 might be the D (5 bases). V lost 2 bases and J lost 8, with 13 bases in between. Germline CDR1 MNHEY, CDR2 SMNVEV (reference sequence). The CDR3 loop spans 14 amino acids. The CDR3 bases are TGTGCCAGCAGTTTAGGCCTAGCCTTGGATGAGCAGTTCTTC. Translation gives CASSLGLALDEQFF.

This clonotype was counted a few times. J is TRBJ1-1 and V is TRBV28; 8 bases are a match to TRBD1. The trim removed 5 bases at V and 1 base at J, leaving 6 bases unmatched. This CDR3 region has 15 residues. CDR1 and CDR2 from the germline V gene are MDHEN and SYDVKM. The chain's CDR3 is CASSPFDRGNTEAFF. The CDR3 region has the DNA TGTGCCAGCAGTCCTTTCGACAGGGGGAACACTGAAGCTTTCTTT.

J is TRBJ1-1 and V is TRBV27; 8 bases are shared with TRBD1. The germline CDR1 and CDR2 sequences are MNHEY and SMNVEV (reference sequence). With 5 bases clipped from V and 0 bases from J, the junction kept 8 bases outside the gene matches. CDR3 size: 16 residues. The CDR3, as DNA: TGTGCCAGCAGTCCACAGGGGGGGCTACTGAACACTGAAGCTTTCTTT. Encoded protein: CASSPQGGLLNTEAFF.

A few counts support this clonotype. Written as DNA, the CDR3 is TGTGCCAGCACCCAACGGAAAGGGGTTAACACTGAAGCTTTCTTT. Protein sequence: CASTQRKGVNTEAFF. This chain links TRBV6-1 with TRBJ1-1; D may be TRBD1 (5 bases). Germline CDR1 and CDR2: MNHNS and SASEGT. The CDR3 covers 15 residues. Trimming took 7 bases from V and 2 from J, leaving 17 bases between them.

This chain links TRBV7-2 with TRBJ2-4; D is unresolved. The J call may be in error: the DNA end matches TRBJ2-7 better. Germline values: CDR1 SGHTA, CDR2 FQGNSA. The CDR3 contains 14 residues. The CDR3 DNA follows: TGTGCCAGCAGCTATCAGGACGGCCCCTACGAGCAGTACTTC. Protein sequence: CASSYQDGPYEQYF.

This clonotype turned up a few times. The chain links TRBV7-2 to TRBJ1-1, with TRBD1 matching 7 bases. The CDR3 totals 14 residues. Looked up from germline, CDR1 is SGHTA and CDR2 is FQGNSA. Trimming at V came to 0 bases and at J to 3 bases, leaving 1 base not matched to a gene. CDR3: CASSLAQGDTEAFF. CDR3 coding DNA: TGTGCCAGCAGCTTAGCGCAGGGGGACACTGAAGCTTTCTTT.

A few counts support this clonotype. A much larger clone differs by one base, so this may be a read error. V and J are TRBV5-1 and TRBJ2-1; 10 bases line up with TRBD2. The DNA matches TRBJ2-7 better at its end, which makes the J call doubtful. The length of the CDR3 is 15 residues. CDR1 SGHRS and CDR2 YFSETQ come from the germline V gene. The CDR3 DNA sequence: TGCGCCAGCAGTGGTAGCGGGGGGTCTTACAATGAGCAGTACTTC. Amino acid sequence: CASSGSGGSYNEQYF.

There are many counts of this clonotype. A read error may account for a junction end that differs from germline. The CDR3 coding sequence is TGTGCCGGCAGCGTAGGTCTAGCGTCCTACAATGAGCAGTTCTTC. This gives the protein CAGSVGLASYNEQFF. This chain joins TRBV9 and TRBJ2-1; tentative D call: TRBD2 (6 bases). Germline CDR1 reads SGDLS; CDR2 reads YYNGEE. The CDR3 has 15 residues.

This clonotype was counted a few times. The CDR3 sequence is CASSSGQTLNTEAFF. In nucleotides, the CDR3 is TGTGCCAGCAGCTCGGGACAGACCCTGAACACTGAAGCTTTCTTT. V and J are TRBV7-9 and TRBJ1-1, with 7 bases fitting TRBD1. The ends lost 4 bases at V and 0 bases at J; junction bases unmatched: 5. CDR3 length: 15 residues. The germline CDR1 and CDR2 sequences are SEHNR and FQNEAQ (reference sequence).

This clonotype was found many times. Written as DNA, the CDR3 is TGCAGTGCTAACAGGGCTGCGGGGAACACCGGGGAGCTGTTTTTT. It encodes CSANRAAGNTGELFF. V usage is TRBV20-1 and J usage is TRBJ2-2, with D maybe TRBD1 (6 bases). CDR3 length equals 15 residues. The V end was cut by 4 bases, the J end by 1 base, with 13 bases between. CDR1 is DFQATT and CDR2 is SNEGSKA in the germline V gene (reference sequence).

This clonotype was counted many times. This chain joins TRBV29-1 and TRBJ2-3; D ambiguous. The CDR3 contains 10 residues. Trimming took off 4 bases at V and 9 bases at J, with 8 bases between the two ends. CDR1 is SQVTM, CDR2 ANQGSEA, per germline. The CDR3 DNA reads as TGCAGCGTTGCAGGATGGACGCAGTATTTT. It encodes CSVAGWTQYF.

The chain joins TRBV5-1 to TRBJ2-1; tentatively, D is TRBD2 (5 bases). The V gene's germline CDR1 is SGHRS and CDR2 YFSETQ. The CDR3 contains 15 residues. V was cut by 1 base and J by 8 bases, with 16 bases left in between. The DNA of the CDR3 is TGCGCCAGCAGCTTGAATACCCTAGGAGGTTATGAGCAGTTCTTC. It encodes CASSLNTLGGYEQFF.

The chain has TRBV9 and TRBJ2-1, with TRBD1 matching 8 bases. Germline trimming cut 4 bases from V and 6 bases from J; bases unmatched to any gene: 9. Germline V CDR1 and CDR2: SGDLS, YYNGEE. The CDR3 has 15 residues. DNA for the CDR3: TGTGCCAGCAGCACCCGGACAGGGCTCCCCAATGAGCAGTTCTTC. Translated, it gives CASSTRTGLPNEQFF.

This clonotype has ten or more counts. The chain couples TRBV2 to TRBJ2-1; D is perhaps TRBD2 (6 bases). Looked up from germline, CDR1 is SNHLY and CDR2 is FYNNEI. This CDR3 contains 13 residues. Trimming left V 5 bases short and J 10 bases short, with 15 bases between. The CDR3 loop reads CASSTGSRDEQFF. In nucleotides, the CDR3 is TGTGCCAGCAGTACCGGGAGTAGGGACGAGCAGTTCTTC.

This chain joins TRBV20-1 and TRBJ1-5, with a tentative D call TRBD1 (5 bases). Germline V gives CDR1 DFQATT, CDR2 SNEGSKA (reference sequence). V was cut by 6 bases and J by 11 bases, with 29 bases left in between. The CDR3 consists of 16 residues. For the CDR3, the DNA is TGCAGTGCGGTTTCCTTGAGCGACGGGGCCGTCTTATCCCAGCATTTT. Protein sequence: CSAVSLSDGAVLSQHF.

The chain carries TRBV28 and TRBJ1-2, with TRBD1 matching over 7 bases. CDR3 length: 13 residues. The junction had 10 bases not matched to a gene; V was cut back by 11 bases and J by 4 bases. Germline-derived CDR1 and CDR2 are MDHEN and SYDVKM. As DNA, the CDR3 is TGTGCCGTTCGGGAGGGGGCTACCTATGGCTACACCTTC. Amino acid sequence: CAVREGATYGYTF.

This clonotype was recorded many times. The rearrangement links TRBV20-1 to TRBJ2-1; D might be TRBD2 (7 bases). V gave up 1 base and J gave up 9 bases, with 16 bases separating them. Germline CDR1 is DFQATT and CDR2 is SNEGSKA (reference sequence). CDR3 length: 14 residues. CDR3 coding DNA: TGCAGTGCTAGAGTCCGGGGGGCCGTTCTTGAGCAGTTCTTC. This sequence encodes CSARVRGAVLEQFF.

This clonotype appeared many times. This chain joins TRBV7-3 and TRBJ2-5, with TRBD2 matching 12 bases. The CDR3 has 16 amino acids. V shed 4 bases, J shed 2 bases, and the junction held 5 bases outside the gene matches. Germline V gene sequence: CDR1 SGHTA, CDR2 FQGTGA. In DNA form, the CDR3 reads TGTGCCAGCAGCTCCGGACTAGCGGGGAGACAAGAGACCCAGTACTTC. The encoded protein is CASSSGLAGRQETQYF.

This clonotype has at least ten counts. This chain links TRBV5-1 with TRBJ2-7, with a tentative D call TRBD2 (7 bases). Germline lookup yields CDR1 SGHRS and CDR2 YFSETQ. V was shortened by 7 bases and J by 2 bases, with 16 bases between the two germline ends. The CDR3 consists of 14 residues. CDR3 amino acids: CASSRGAGTYEQYF. The DNA for the CDR3 is TGCGCCAGCTCCCGGGGGGCCGGAACCTACGAGCAGTACTTC.

The rearrangement links TRBV6-6 to TRBJ2-7; tentatively, D is TRBD2 (7 bases). This CDR3 region has 15 residues. The germline CDR1 and CDR2 sequences are MNHNY and SVGAGI (reference sequence). V was cut by 7 bases and J by 0 bases, with 16 bases left in between. CDR3: CASTLGGGGSYEQYF. CDR3 bases: TGTGCCAGCACCCTAGGGGGAGGGGGCTCCTACGAGCAGTACTTC.